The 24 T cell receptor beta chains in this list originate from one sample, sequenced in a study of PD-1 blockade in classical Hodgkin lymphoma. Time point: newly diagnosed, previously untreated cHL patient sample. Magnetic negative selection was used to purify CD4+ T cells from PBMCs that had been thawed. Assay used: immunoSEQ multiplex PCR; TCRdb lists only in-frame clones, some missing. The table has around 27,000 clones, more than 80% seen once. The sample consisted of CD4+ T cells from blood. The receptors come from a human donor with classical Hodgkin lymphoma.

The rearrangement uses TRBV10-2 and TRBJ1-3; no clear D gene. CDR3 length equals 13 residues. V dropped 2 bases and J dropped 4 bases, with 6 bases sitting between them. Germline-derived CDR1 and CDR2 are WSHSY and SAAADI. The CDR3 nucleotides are TGCGCCAGCAGTGAGAGCGGGGGAAACACCATATATTTT. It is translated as CASSESGGNTIYF.

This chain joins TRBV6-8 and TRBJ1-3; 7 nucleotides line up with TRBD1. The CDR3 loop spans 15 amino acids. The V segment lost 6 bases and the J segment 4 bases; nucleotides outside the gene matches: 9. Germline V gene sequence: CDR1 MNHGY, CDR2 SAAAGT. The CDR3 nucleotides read TGTGCCAGCAGCGAAACCAGGGACAGCGGAAACACCATATATTTT. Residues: CASSETRDSGNTIYF.

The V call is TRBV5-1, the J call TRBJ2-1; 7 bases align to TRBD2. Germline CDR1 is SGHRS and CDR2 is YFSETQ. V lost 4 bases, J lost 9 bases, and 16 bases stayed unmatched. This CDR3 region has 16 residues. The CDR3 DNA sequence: TGCGCCAGCAGCACCACTCCAGCGGGGAGAGAGGCTGAGCAGTTCTTC. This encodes CASSTTPAGREAEQFF.

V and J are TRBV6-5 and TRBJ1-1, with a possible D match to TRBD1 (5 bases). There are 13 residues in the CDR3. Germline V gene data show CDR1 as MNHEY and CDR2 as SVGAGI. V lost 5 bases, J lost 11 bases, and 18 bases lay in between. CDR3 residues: CASSTQYRREAFF. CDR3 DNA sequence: TGTGCCAGCAGTACGCAATACAGGCGGGAGGCTTTCTTT.

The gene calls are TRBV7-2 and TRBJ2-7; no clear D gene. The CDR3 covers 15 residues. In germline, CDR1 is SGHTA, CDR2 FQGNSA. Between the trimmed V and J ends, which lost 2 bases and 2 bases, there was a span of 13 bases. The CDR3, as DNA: TGTGCCAGCAGCTTACATGGCGACGCACCCTACGAGCAGTACTTC. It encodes CASSLHGDAPYEQYF.

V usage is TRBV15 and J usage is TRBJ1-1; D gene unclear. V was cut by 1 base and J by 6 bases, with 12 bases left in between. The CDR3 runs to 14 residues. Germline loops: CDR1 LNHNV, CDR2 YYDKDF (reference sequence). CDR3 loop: CATSRGADLPEAFF. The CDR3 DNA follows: TGTGCCACCAGCAGAGGGGCAGACCTCCCTGAAGCTTTCTTT.

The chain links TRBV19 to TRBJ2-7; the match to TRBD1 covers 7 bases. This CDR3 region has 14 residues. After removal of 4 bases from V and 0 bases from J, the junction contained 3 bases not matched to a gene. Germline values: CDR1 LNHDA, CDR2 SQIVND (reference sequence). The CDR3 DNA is TGTGCCAGTAGTAGGACAGGCTCCTCCTACGAGCAGTACTTC. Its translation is CASSRTGSSYEQYF.

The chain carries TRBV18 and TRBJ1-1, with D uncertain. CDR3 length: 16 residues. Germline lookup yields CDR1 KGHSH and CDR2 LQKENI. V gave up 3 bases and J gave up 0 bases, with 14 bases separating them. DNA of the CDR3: TGTGCCAGCTCACCCCGAGCTATCCCCATGAACACTGAAGCTTTCTTT. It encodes CASSPRAIPMNTEAFF. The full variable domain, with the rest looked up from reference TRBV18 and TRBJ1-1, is NAGVMQNPRHLVRRRGQEARLRCSPMKGHSHVYWYRQLPEEGLKFMVYLQKENIIDESGMPKERFSAEFPKEGPSILRIQQVVRGDSAAYFCASSPRAIPMNTEAFFGQGTRLTVV.

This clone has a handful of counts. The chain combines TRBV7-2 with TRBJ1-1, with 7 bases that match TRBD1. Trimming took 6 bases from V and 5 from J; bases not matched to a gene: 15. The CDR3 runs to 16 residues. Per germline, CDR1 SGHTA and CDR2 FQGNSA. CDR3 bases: TGTGCCAGCAGTAAAGGGGGCGCAGGGGGAACAACTGAAGCTTTCTTT. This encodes CASSKGGAGGTTEAFF.

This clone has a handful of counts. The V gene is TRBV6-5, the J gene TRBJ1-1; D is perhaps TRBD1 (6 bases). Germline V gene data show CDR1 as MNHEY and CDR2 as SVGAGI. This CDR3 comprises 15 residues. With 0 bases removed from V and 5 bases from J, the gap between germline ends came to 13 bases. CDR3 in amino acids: CASSYSYRELTEAFF. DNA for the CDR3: TGTGCCAGCAGTTACTCGTACAGGGAGCTAACTGAAGCTTTCTTT.

The chain's CDR3 is CASSLAGRGNGYTF. The CDR3 nucleotides are TGTGCCAGCAGCTTAGCCGGGAGGGGAAATGGCTACACCTTC. The chain couples TRBV7-8 to TRBJ1-2, with D possibly being TRBD1 (5 bases). The CDR3 contains 14 residues. Looked up from germline, CDR1 is SGHVS and CDR2 is FQNEAQ. The V gene lost 0 bases and the J gene lost 6 bases, with 11 bases spanning the gap. The full variable domain, its missing parts supplied by reference TRBV7-8 and TRBJ1-2, is GAGVSQSPRYKVAKRGQDVALRCDPISGHVSLFWYQQALGQGPEFLTYFQNEAQLDKSGLPSDRFFAERPEGSVSTLKIQRTQQEDSAVYLCASSLAGRGNGYTFGSGTRLTVV.

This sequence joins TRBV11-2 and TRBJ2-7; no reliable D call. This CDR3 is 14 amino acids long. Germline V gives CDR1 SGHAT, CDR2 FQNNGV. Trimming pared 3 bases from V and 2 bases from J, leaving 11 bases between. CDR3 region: CASSLMTQTYEQYF. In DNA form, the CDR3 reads TGTGCCAGCAGCTTGATGACACAGACCTACGAGCAGTACTTC.

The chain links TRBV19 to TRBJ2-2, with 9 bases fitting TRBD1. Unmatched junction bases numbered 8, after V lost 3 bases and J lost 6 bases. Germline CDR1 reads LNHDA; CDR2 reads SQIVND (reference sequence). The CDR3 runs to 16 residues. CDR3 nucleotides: TGTGCCAGTAGTATGGGGCTAAACAGGGGGCCCGGGGAGCTGTTTTTT. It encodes CASSMGLNRGPGELFF.

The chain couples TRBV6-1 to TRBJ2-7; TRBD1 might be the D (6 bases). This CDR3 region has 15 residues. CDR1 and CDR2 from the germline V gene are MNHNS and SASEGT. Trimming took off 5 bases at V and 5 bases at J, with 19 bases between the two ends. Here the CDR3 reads CASSFSAGAVNEQYF. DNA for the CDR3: TGTGCCAGCAGTTTTTCGGCAGGGGCGGTCAACGAGCAGTACTTC.

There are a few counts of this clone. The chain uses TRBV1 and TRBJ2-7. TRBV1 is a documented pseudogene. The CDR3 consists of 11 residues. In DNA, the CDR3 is TGCACCAGCAGCGGGGCCTACGAGCAGTACTTC. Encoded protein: CTSSGAYEQYF.

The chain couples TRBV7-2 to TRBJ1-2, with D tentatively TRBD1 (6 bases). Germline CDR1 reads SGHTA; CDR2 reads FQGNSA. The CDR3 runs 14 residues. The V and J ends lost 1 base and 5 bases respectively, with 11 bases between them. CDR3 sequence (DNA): TGTGCCAGCAGCTTAGAGGCAGGGGAATATGGCTACACCTTC. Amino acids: CASSLEAGEYGYTF.

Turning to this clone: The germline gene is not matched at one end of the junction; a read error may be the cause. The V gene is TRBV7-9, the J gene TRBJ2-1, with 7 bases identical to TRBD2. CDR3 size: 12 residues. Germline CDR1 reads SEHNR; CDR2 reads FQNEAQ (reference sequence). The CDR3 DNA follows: TGTGCCAGCAGCTTAGAAGAGGGAGGGCCTCTCTTC. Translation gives CASSLEEGGPLF. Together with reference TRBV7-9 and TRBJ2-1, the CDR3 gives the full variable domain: DTGVSQNPRHKITKRGQNVTFRCDPISEHNRLYWYRQTLGQGPEFLTYFQNEAQLEKSRLLSDRFSAERPKGSFSTLEIQRTEQGDSAMYLCASSLEEGGPLFGPGTRLTVL.

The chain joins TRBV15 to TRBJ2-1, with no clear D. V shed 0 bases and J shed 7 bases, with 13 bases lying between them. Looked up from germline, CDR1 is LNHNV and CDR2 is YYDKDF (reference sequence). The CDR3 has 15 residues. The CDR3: CATSRDYGSSNEQFF. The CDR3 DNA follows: TGTGCCACCAGCAGAGATTATGGCAGTTCGAATGAGCAGTTCTTC.

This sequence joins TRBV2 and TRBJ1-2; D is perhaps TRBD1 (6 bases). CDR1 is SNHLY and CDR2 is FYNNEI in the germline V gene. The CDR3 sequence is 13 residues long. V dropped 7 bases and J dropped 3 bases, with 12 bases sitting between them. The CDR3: CASTDRRYYGYTF. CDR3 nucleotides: TGTGCCAGCACCGACAGGCGTTACTATGGCTACACCTTC.

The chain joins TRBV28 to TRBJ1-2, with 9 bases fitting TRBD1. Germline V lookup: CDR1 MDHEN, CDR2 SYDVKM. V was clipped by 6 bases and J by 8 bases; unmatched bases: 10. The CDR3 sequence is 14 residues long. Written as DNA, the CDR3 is TGTGCCAGCAGCCCCCCCGGGACAGGGCTCGGCTACACCTTC. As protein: CASSPPGTGLGYTF.

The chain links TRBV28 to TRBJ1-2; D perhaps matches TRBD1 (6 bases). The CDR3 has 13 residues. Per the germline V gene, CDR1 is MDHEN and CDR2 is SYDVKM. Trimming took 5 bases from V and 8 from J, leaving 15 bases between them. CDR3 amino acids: CASSITGRWGYTF. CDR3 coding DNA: TGTGCCAGCAGTATAACAGGGCGGTGGGGCTACACCTTC.

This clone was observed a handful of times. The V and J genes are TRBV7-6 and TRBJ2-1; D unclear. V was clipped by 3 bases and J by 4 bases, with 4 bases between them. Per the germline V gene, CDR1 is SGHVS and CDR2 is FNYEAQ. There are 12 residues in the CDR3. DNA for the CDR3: TGTGCCAGCAGCTTTGAGTACAATGAGCAGTTCTTC. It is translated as CASSFEYNEQFF. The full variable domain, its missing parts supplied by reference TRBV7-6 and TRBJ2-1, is GAGVSQSPRYKVTKRGQDVALRCDPISGHVSLYWYRQALGQGPEFLTYFNYEAQQDKSGLPNDRFSAERPEGSISTLTIQRTEQRDSAMYRCASSFEYNEQFFGPGTRLTVL.

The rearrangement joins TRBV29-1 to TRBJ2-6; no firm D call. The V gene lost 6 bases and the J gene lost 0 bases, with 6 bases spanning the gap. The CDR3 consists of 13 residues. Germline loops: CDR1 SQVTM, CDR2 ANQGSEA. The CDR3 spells CSVQNSGANVLTF. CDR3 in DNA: TGCAGCGTGCAGAACTCTGGGGCCAACGTCCTGACTTTC.

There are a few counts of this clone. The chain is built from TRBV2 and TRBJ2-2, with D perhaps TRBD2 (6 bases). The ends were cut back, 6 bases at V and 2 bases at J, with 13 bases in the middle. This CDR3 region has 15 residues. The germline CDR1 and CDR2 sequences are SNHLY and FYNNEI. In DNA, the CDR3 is TGTGCCAGCAGGCCCGGACTACGTAACACCGGGGAGCTGTTTTTT. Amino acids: CASRPGLRNTGELFF.